The 9 T cell receptor beta chains below come from one sample, sequenced in a study of cytomegalovirus exposure and HLA in healthy donors (dated by TCRdb to the late 2010s). Receptor amplification or capture employed the immunoSEQ multiplex PCR assay. A mixture of 60 forward primers for TCR Vbeta segments and 13 reverse primers for TCR Jbeta segments was used in the multiplex PCR. The table was pulled from immuneACCESS by TCRdb, which kept in-frame rearrangements only. Such tables lose some clones; where checked, under half of the loss comes from unresolved V genes, and the rest has no known cause. This sample holds 200,000 to 250,000 clones; about 80% were observed only once. The top ten hold roughly 7.4% of the sample. The sequenced sample consisted of PBMCs. Source of these receptors: a woman aged 55-75 years in good health and CMV-seropositive.

This rearrangement joins TRBV19 to TRBJ1-2; no clear D gene. This CDR3 comprises 15 residues. Germline loops: CDR1 LNHDA, CDR2 SQIVND (reference sequence). Trimming left V 4 bases short and J 7 bases short, with 19 bases between. The CDR3 sequence: CASSRIEAKTRGYTF. The CDR3 region has the DNA TGTGCCAGTAGTAGAATAGAGGCCAAGACCCGTGGCTACACCTTC. Full variable domain (outside the CDR3, taken from reference TRBV19 and TRBJ1-2): DGGITQSPKYLFRKEGQNVTLSCEQNLNHDAMYWYRQDPGQGLRLIYYSQIVNDFQKGDIAEGYSVSREKKESFPLTVTSAQKNPTAFYLCASSRIEAKTRGYTFGSGTRLTVV.

J is TRBJ2-5 and V is TRBV7-9; D not certain. The J call may be incorrect, as the DNA end agrees better with TRBJ2-7. This CDR3 has 12 residues. Germline V gives CDR1 SEHNR, CDR2 FQNEAQ (reference sequence). The CDR3 loop is CASSLVSYEQYF. CDR3 DNA sequence: TGTGCCAGCAGCTTAGTCTCCTACGAGCAGTACTTC.

The chain combines TRBV5-1 with TRBJ2-3; D possibly corresponds to TRBD2 (5 bases). Trimming left V 4 bases short and J 8 bases short, with 14 bases between. The CDR3 extends over 13 amino acids. Germline-derived CDR1 and CDR2 are SGHRS and YFSETQ. The CDR3 DNA is TGCGCCAGCAGCACCCGGACTGTTGGTACGCAGTATTTT. Protein sequence: CASSTRTVGTQYF.

The V call is TRBV6-6, the J call TRBJ2-3; a weak D match, TRBD2 (6 bases). Trimming pared 5 bases from V and 11 bases from J, leaving 14 bases between. Germline lookup yields CDR1 MNHNY and CDR2 SVGAGI (reference sequence). This CDR3 has 12 residues. CDR3 region: CASSGGDRRQYF. CDR3 nucleotide sequence: TGTGCCAGCAGTGGAGGGGACCGAAGGCAGTATTTT.

In its sample, this clone was seen once. This chain joins TRBV29-1 and TRBJ2-2; 9 bases match TRBD2. This CDR3 comprises 15 residues. CDR1 SQVTM and CDR2 ANQGSEA come from the germline V gene. Trimming cost V 2 bases and J 7 bases; bases outside gene matches: 8. This CDR3 reads CSVEKAGGPHGELFF. CDR3 DNA: TGCAGCGTTGAAAAGGCGGGAGGGCCGCACGGGGAGCTGTTTTTT.

The chain is built from TRBV7-9 and TRBJ2-7, with 8 nucleotides matching TRBD1. The CDR3 is 15 amino acids. Trimming took 4 bases from V and 1 from J; bases not matched to a gene: 6. Per the germline V gene, CDR1 is SEHNR and CDR2 is FQNEAQ (reference sequence). CDR3 coding DNA: TGTGCCAGCAGCTCAAGCAGGGGGCAGTCCTACGAGCAGTACTTC. As protein: CASSSSRGQSYEQYF. The variable domain in full, completed from reference TRBV7-9 and TRBJ2-7, reads DTGVSQNPRHKITKRGQNVTFRCDPISEHNRLYWYRQTLGQGPEFLTYFQNEAQLEKSRLLSDRFSAERPKGSFSTLEIQRTEQGDSAMYLCASSSSRGQSYEQYFGPGTRLTVT.

As regards this clone: The sample carries other DNA sequences with the same CDR3. This rearrangement joins TRBV2 to TRBJ2-1; unclear D gene. Germline V gene data show CDR1 as SNHLY and CDR2 as FYNNEI. There are 14 residues in the CDR3. Between the trimmed V and J ends, which lost 3 bases and 6 bases, there was a span of 12 bases. The CDR3 region is CASSEKLRVNEQFF. The CDR3 nucleotides are TGTGCCAGCAGTGAGAAACTCCGGGTCAATGAGCAGTTCTTC.

The chain's CDR3 is CASSRTYIETQYF. The CDR3 DNA reads TGTGCCAGCAGCCGGACATATATAGAGACCCAGTACTTC. The V call is TRBV5-5, the J call TRBJ2-5; tentatively, D is TRBD1 (5 bases). Germline V gives CDR1 SGHKS, CDR2 YYEKEE (reference sequence). V lost 4 bases and J lost 4, with 11 bases in between. This CDR3 has 13 amino acids. Combining the CDR3 with reference TRBV5-5 and TRBJ2-5 gives the whole variable domain DAGVTQSPTHLIKTRGQQVTLRCSPISGHKSVSWYQQVLGQGPQFIFQYYEKEERGRGNFPDRFSARQFPNYSSELNVNALLLGDSALYLCASSRTYIETQYFGPGTRLLVL.

The V gene is TRBV6-6, the J gene TRBJ2-7; no clear D. The V end lost 6 bases, the J end lost 0 bases, and 15 bases lay between the germline ends. This CDR3 spans 15 amino acids. The germline V gene encodes CDR1 MNHNY and CDR2 SVGAGI (reference sequence). DNA of the CDR3: TGTGCCAGCAGCTCTGACTTACCGAGCTCCTACGAGCAGTACTTC. Its translation: CASSSDLPSSYEQYF.